This TCR beta chain was identified in a study of shared clonotypes between healthy human individuals. Study conclusions and caveats: The donor pool, a small one, limited the genetic and exposure-history diversity represented. Naive subsets generally had larger estimated richness than memory subsets. When compared with the clonotypes that were shared by all four sorted-subset donors, the non-shared clonotypes turned out to have lower generation probabilities.

Sequencing used immunoSEQ multiplex PCR; TCRdb keeps in-frame clones, though not all of them. The sample contains over 2 million clones, about 94% of which appear only once. Only CD45RO-negative cells positively selected for CCR7 counted as naive CD8 cells, so terminally differentiated effector memory CD45RA+ cells were excluded. There are 11 residues in the CDR3. Germline V lookup: CDR1 DFQATT, CDR2 SNEGSKA (reference sequence). Trimming removed 6 bases from V and 9 bases from J, with 14 bases in between. Turning to this clone: Its matching antigen is unknown.

The chain couples TRBV20-1 to TRBJ1-2, with D unresolved. The source material was naive CD8+ T cells sorted from blood. This clonotype was sampled from a man between 18 and 35 years old in good health. The CDR3 DNA is TGCAGTGCGGAGGTCCGTTACAGCTACACCTTC. Its translation: CSAEVRYSYTF.